This paragraph reports one TCR beta chain. Assay used: immunoSEQ multiplex PCR; TCRdb lists only in-frame clones, some missing. The table records about 400,000 clones, about 89% of them present only once. This sample is part of a study of blood T cell repertoires in COVID-19. Trimming took 5 bases from V and 2 from J, leaving 15 bases between them. The CDR3 loop spans 15 amino acids. CDR1 and CDR2 from the germline V gene are MNHEY and SMNVEV (reference sequence). The chain is built from TRBV27 and TRBJ1-2, with D possibly TRBD1 on 5 matching bases. The sequenced material came from PBMCs or T cells enriched from blood (not recorded which). The sequence derives from a man aged 40-49 years in a cohort exposed to, infected with or recovered from COVID-19 (not recorded which). CDR3 in DNA: TGTGCCAGCAGTGGCGACAGAGCACCCAACTATGGCTACACCTTC. Translated: CASSGDRAPNYGYTF.